This T cell receptor (beta chain) derives from a study of blood T cell repertoires in COVID-19. Turning to the study itself: PBMCs, B-cell-depleted T cells, or T cells provided the cDNA or gDNA that made up the material.

This CDR3 spans 16 amino acids. Germline loops: CDR1 MNHNS, CDR2 SASEGT. V was shortened by 0 bases and J by 9 bases, with 15 bases between the two germline ends. The repertoire was sequenced with immunoSEQ multiplex PCR; TCRdb's copy has only in-frame clones and lacks some. The data show about 300,000 clones, around nine tenths seen once. Participant ages covered about 18 to 89 years across about two dozen US areas. Among Cohort 3 donors, those recovered had two negative PCRs, clearance, or symptom resolution. The chain links TRBV6-1 to TRBJ1-6; possibly TRBD1 for D (5 bases). This receptor was identified in a woman aged 25 to 39 who had recovered from COVID-19. Sequencing input: PBMCs or T cells enriched from blood (not recorded which). The chain's CDR3 is CASSEAGLPGVSPLHF. The CDR3 bases are TGTGCCAGCAGTGAAGCGGGACTCCCCGGGGTTTCACCCCTCCACTTT.